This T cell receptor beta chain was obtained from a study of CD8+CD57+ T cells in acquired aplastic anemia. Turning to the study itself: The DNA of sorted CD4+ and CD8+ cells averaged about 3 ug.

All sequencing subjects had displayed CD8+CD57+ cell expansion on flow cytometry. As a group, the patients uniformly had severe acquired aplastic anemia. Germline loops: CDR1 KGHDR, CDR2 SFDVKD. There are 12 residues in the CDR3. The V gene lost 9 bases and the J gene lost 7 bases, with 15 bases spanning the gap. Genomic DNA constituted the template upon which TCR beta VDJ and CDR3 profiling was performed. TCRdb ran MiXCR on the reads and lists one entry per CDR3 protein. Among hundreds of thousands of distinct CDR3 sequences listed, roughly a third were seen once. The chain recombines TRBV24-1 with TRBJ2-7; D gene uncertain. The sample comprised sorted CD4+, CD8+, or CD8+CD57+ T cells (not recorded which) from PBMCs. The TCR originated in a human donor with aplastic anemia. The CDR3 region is CATHRAPPEQYF. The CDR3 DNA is TGTGCCACCCACCGGGCCCCTCCTGAGCAGTACTTC.